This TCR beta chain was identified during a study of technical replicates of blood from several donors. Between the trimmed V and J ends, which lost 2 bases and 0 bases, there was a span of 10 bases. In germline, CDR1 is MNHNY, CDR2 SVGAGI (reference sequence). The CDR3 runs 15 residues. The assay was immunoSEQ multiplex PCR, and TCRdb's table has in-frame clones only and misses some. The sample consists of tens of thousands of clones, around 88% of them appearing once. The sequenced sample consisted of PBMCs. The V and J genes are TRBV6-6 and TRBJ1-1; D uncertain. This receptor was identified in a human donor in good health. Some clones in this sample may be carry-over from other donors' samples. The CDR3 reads CASSYGTGMNTEAFF. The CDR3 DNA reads TGTGCCAGCAGTTACGGTACGGGTATGAACACTGAAGCTTTCTTT.